These T cell receptor beta chains were read from a single sample in a study of shared clonotypes between healthy human individuals. Some clones are missing from TCRdb's copy, which holds only in-frame ones; the method was immunoSEQ multiplex PCR. The sample has more than 2,000,000 clones, around 94% seen once. Sequencing was carried out using naive CD4+ T cells sorted from blood. The source of these receptors is a man between 18 and 35 years old in good health. The CDR3 runs from the conserved cysteine through the conserved F or W. The D gene is left open where the match is weak.

D: TRBD1; J: TRBJ1-6; V: TRBV7-2; DNA: TGTGCCAGCAGCTTACAGGAGGACAGGGGGTCACCCCTCCACTTT; CDR3: CASSLQEDRGSPLHF
D: NA; J: TRBJ1-3; V: TRBV5-1; DNA: TGCGCCAGCAGCCGGACGGGGTTTGGAAACACCATATATTTT; CDR3: CASSRTGFGNTIYF
D: TRBD2; J: TRBJ2-6; V: TRBV5-1; DNA: TGCGCCACCGCCCCGGGGGGGGTGGCTGGGGCCAACGTCCTGACTTTC; CDR3: CATAPGGVAGANVLTF
D: NA; J: TRBJ1-2; V: TRBV28; DNA: TGTGCCAGCAGGGAAAGGCGAGCTAACTATGGCTACACCTTC; CDR3: CASRERRANYGYTF
D: TRBD1; J: TRBJ2-4; V: TRBV30; DNA: TGTGCCTGGAGAGGACAGGGGTGGGTCAAAAACATTCAGTACTTC; CDR3: CAWRGQGWVKNIQYF
D: NA; J: TRBJ2-6; V: TRBV2; DNA: TGTGCCAGCAGTGAAAGGGTACTCTCTGGGGCCAACGTCCTGACTTTC; CDR3: CASSERVLSGANVLTF
D: NA; J: TRBJ1-4; V: TRBV5-4; DNA: TGTGCCAGCAGCTTGGAAGGTCTTAATGAAAAACTGTTTTTT; CDR3: CASSLEGLNEKLFF
D: TRBD1; J: TRBJ1-2; V: TRBV5-5; DNA: TGTGCCAGCAGCCTTTCCGGGACAGGCGTTAACTATGGCTACACCTTC; CDR3: CASSLSGTGVNYGYTF
D: TRBD2; J: TRBJ2-7; V: TRBV5-1; DNA: TGCGCCAGCAGCAGCACCACTAGCGGGGCCTACGAGCAGTACTTC; CDR3: CASSSTTSGAYEQYF
D: NA; J: TRBJ1-2; V: TRBV6-6; DNA: TGTGCCAGCCATCCCACGGCAGGGGCGTATGGCTACACCTTC; CDR3: CASHPTAGAYGYTF
D: NA; J: TRBJ1-1; V: TRBV4-2; DNA: TGTGCCAGCAGCCAAGCTGGGGTTGGAAACACTGAAGCTTTCTTT; CDR3: CASSQAGVGNTEAFF
D: TRBD2; J: TRBJ2-3; V: TRBV9; DNA: TGTGCCAGCAGCGTGGGGACTAGCGGGCCCACAGATACGCAGTATTTT; CDR3: CASSVGTSGPTDTQYF
D: NA; J: TRBJ1-1; V: TRBV28; DNA: TGTGCCAGCAGATTGGACAGTCCCCCCACTGAAGCTTTCTTT; CDR3: CASRLDSPPTEAFF
D: TRBD1; J: TRBJ2-2; V: TRBV4-1; DNA: TGCGCCAGCAGCCAGGCTCCCGGGACAGAAACGAACACCGGGGAGCTGTTTTTT; CDR3: CASSQAPGTETNTGELFF
D: TRBD2; J: TRBJ2-3; V: TRBV18; DNA: TGTGCCAGCTCACCCGCGGGAGGGACAGATACGCAGTATTTT; CDR3: CASSPAGGTDTQYF